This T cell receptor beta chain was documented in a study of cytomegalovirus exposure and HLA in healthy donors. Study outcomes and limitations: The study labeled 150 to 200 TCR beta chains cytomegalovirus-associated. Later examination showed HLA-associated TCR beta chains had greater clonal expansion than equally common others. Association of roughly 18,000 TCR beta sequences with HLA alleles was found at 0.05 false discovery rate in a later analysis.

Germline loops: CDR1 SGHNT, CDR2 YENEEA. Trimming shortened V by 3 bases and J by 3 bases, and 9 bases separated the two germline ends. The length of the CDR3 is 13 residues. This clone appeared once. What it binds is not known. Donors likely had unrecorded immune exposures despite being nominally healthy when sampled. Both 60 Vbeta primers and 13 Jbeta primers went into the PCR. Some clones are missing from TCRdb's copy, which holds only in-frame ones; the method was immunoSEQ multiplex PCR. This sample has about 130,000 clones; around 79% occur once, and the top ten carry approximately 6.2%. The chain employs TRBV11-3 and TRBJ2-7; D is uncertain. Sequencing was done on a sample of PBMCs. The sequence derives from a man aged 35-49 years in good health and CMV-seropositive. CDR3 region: CASSFGANYEQYF. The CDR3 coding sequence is TGTGCCAGCAGCTTTGGAGCGAACTACGAGCAGTACTTC.